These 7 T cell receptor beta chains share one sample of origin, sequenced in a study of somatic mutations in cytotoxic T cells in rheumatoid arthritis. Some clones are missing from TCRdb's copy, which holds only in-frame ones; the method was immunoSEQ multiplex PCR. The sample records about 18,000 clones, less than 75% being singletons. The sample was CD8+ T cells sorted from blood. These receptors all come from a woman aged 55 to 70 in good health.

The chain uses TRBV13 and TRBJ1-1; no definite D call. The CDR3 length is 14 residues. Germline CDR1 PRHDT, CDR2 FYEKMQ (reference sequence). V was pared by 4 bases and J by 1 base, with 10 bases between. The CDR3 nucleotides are TGTGCCAGCAGCTCCGGACCCCAGAACACTGAAGCTTTCTTT. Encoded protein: CASSSGPQNTEAFF. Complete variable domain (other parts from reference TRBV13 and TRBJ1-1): AAGVIQSPRHLIKEKRETATLKCYPIPRHDTVYWYQQGPGQDPQFLISFYEKMQSDKGSIPDRFSAQQFSDYHSELNMSSLELGDSALYFCASSSGPQNTEAFFGQGTRLTVV.

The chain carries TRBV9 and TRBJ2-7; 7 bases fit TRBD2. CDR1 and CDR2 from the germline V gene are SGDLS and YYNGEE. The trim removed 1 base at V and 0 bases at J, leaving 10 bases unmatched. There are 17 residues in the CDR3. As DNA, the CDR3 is TGTGCCAGCAGCGTAAACGTTGAGCGGGGTAGCTCCTACGAGCAGTACTTC. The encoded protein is CASSVNVERGSSYEQYF.

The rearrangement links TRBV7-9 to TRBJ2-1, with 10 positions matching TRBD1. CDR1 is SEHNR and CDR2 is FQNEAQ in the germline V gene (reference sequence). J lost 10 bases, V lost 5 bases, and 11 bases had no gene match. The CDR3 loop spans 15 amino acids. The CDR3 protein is CASSPRTGGTEEQFF. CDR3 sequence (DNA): TGTGCCAGCAGCCCCCGGACAGGGGGGACCGAGGAGCAGTTCTTC.

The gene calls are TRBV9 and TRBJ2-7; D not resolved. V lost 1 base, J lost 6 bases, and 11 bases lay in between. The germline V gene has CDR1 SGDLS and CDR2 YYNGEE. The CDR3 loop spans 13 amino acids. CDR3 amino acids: CASSVHPQREQYF. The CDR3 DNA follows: TGTGCCAGCAGCGTACACCCCCAGCGCGAGCAGTACTTC.

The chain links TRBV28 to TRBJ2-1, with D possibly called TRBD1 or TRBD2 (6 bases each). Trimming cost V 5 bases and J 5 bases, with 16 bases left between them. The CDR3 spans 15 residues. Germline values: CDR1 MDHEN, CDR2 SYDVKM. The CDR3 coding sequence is TGTGCCAGCAGTGTGGTCCGGGGGCGAAACAATGAGCAGTTCTTC. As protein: CASSVVRGRNNEQFF.

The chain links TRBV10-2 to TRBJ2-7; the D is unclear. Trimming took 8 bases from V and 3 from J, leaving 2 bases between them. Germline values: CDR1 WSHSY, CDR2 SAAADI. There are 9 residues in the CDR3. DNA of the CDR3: TGCGCCAGCGGCTACGAGCAGTACTTC. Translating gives CASGYEQYF.

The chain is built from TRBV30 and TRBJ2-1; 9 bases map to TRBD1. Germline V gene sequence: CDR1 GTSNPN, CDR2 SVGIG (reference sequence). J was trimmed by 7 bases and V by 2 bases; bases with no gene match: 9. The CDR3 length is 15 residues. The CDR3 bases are TGTGCCTGGAGTCCTACAGGGGGCAATAGAAATGAGCAGTTCTTC. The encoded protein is CAWSPTGGNRNEQFF.